The rows below give T cell receptor beta chains drawn from one sample of a study of blood T cell repertoires in COVID-19. Produced via immunoSEQ multiplex PCR; TCRdb's table is partial and in-frame only. Of approximately 24,000 clones detected, 87% appear once; the ten largest clones hold around 25%. The specimen sequenced was peripheral blood. Every receptor here comes from a human donor with active COVID-19. The donor label of this sample is uncertain. Both conserved end residues are part of each CDR3. Each record gives: D gene, clone size, CDR3 length, J gene, V gene, CDR3 DNA, CDR3 protein. A D gene is named only where the DNA matches it firmly. Some rows mark clone size as missing; the rest say once, few, many or name a class of expanded clone.

TRBD1 | . | 13 | TRBJ2-3 | TRBV6-6 | TGTGCCAGCAAACGGACAGGTGGAGATACGCAGTATTTT | CASKRTGGDTQYF
. | . | 15 | TRBJ2-5 | TRBV7-8 | TGTGCCAGCACTATCAGCGTTTCTTTTCTTGAGACCCAGTACTTC | CASTISVSFLETQYF
TRBD1 | . | 13 | TRBJ2-5 | TRBV7-2 | TGTGCCAGCAGCTCCGGACAGGGGAGCCACCAGTACTTC | CASSSGQGSHQYF
. | . | 11 | TRBJ2-1 | TRBV20-1 | TGCAGTGCTAGGTCTGACTTAGAGCAGTTCTTC | CSARSDLEQFF
TRBD1 | . | 12 | TRBJ2-4 | TRBV2 | TGTGCCAGCAGCACCCTAGGGGACAGGGACATCTTC | CASSTLGDRDIF
TRBD1 | . | 13 | TRBJ2-1 | TRBV5-1 | TGCGCCAGCAGTCCGGACAGGCTTTCTGAGCAGTTCTTC | CASSPDRLSEQFF
TRBD1 | . | 14 | TRBJ1-2 | TRBV25-1 | TGTGCCAGCAGTGGACGACAGGGTAACTATGGCTACACCTTC | CASSGRQGNYGYTF
. | . | 12 | TRBJ2-3 | TRBV20-1 | TGCAGTGCTAGTGAGCGGGCAGATACGCAGTATTTT | CSASERADTQYF
TRBD1 | once | 15 | TRBJ2-5 | TRBV3-1/TRBV3-2 | TGTGCCAGCAGCCAACAGGGACAGGGGAGACAGACCCAGTACTTC | CASSQQGQGRQTQYF
TRBD2 | . | 18 | TRBJ2-7 | TRBV12-5 | TGTGCTAGTGGTTTGGTACTTGGGGCTAGCGGGAGAGGCCACGAGCAGTACTTC | CASGLVLGASGRGHEQYF